This TCR beta chain emerged from a study of beta chain features in type 1 diabetes. Regarding the study as a whole: Researchers reported that naive, central memory and Treg TCRB repertoires appeared more similar in patients than in healthy donors. Junctions at VDJ sites from type 1 diabetes patients had fewer insertions and more deletions. The study left unresolved whether HLA type influences TCRB rearrangement.

Central memory, naive, regulatory and stem cell-like memory CD4+ cells were sorted by CD45RO/CCR7/CD25/CD127/CD95/CD27. The whole isolated RNA underwent reverse transcription, so sequencing captured expressed TCRB transcripts. Clones were sequenced by immunoSEQ multiplex PCR, and TCRdb holds only the in-frame ones, with some missing. The repertoire has fewer than 350,000 clones, around 20% of them found once; the top ten carry about 0.044%. Trimming took off 1 base at V and 2 bases at J, with 10 bases between the two ends. This CDR3 spans 14 amino acids. CDR1 is SGHRS, CDR2 YFSETQ, per germline. Comments on this clone: Its antigen is unidentified.

The sample consisted of naive CD4+ T cells from blood. The chain is built from TRBV5-1 and TRBJ2-7; TRBD2 might be the D (6 bases). The clonotype comes from a woman aged 18-29 years in good health. CDR3 DNA: TGCGCCAGCAGCTTGTCTAGCGTTGCCTACGAGCAGTACTTC. Translating it yields CASSLSSVAYEQYF.